This T cell receptor (beta chain) is drawn from a study of shared clonotypes between healthy human individuals (dated by TCRdb to about 2020). Notes on the research overall: A couple of women and three men aged 18 to 49 years were included in the cohort. To estimate repertoire size and how much clonotypes are shared between individuals, the study performed deep sequencing of blood TCR repertoires from roughly five healthy adults. Different laboratories and diverse techniques were used to prepare libraries and sequence TCR repertoires, to increase sequencing depth and limit assay-specific biases. Per donor, leukapheresis produced somewhere between about 0.8 and 9 billion PBMCs. Results and caveats for the whole study, not just this receptor: The small number of donors limited the genetic and exposure-history diversity represented. Only blood was sampled, and tissue TCR repertoires likely differ from those in blood. Pairwise subsampling indicated that sequencing depth was expected to affect the degree of clonotype sharing among donors.

Note on this clone: Its antigen is still unknown. One base away there is no much larger clone; base qualities are not given. Other DNA sequences within the sample encode an identical CDR3.

The germline V gene sets CDR1 to SGHRS and CDR2 to YFSETQ. The cysteine opens and the phenylalanine closes a CDR3 of 15 amino acids. The kept DNA is CDR3 alone, 45 bases in frame from the first base. V ends up 0 bases short and J 5 bases short, with an unmatched junction base count of 7. Using the deep immunoSEQ assay, TCR CDR3 regions were amplified from genomic DNA by multiplex PCR. Genomic DNA extracted from each cell subset was distributed evenly over all wells of several immunoSEQ 96-well plates, and each plate served as one replicate. For unsorted PBMC, 250 to 300 ng genomic DNA, equal to about 29,000 T cell genomes, was loaded into each replicate PCR. Ten immunoSEQ deep assay plates were used to sequence unsorted PBMC genomic DNA. Purified libraries were quantified with a Qubit 3.0 fluorometer, sized on a Bioanalyzer 2100, and re-quantified with the KAPA Library Quantification kit. A separate single-read 150-cycle Illumina NextSeq 550 flow cell was used to sequence each immunoSEQ 96-well plate. As for the original processing: The immunoSEQ output contained only junctional sequences without quality scores, so filtering could not match that applied to full-length reads. To assign V/J genes and CDR3, sequences were annotated against IMGT germline references using PyIR, a Python wrapper for IgBLAST v1.9. Any read was removed if the V/J assignment was weak (E-value above 1e-6), the CDR3 was missing, or the read contained stop codons, out-of-frame junctions, or ambiguous translated residues. V3J clonotypes were defined as sequences sharing the same inferred V gene, J gene, and CDR3 amino acid sequence. Percentage overlap between repertoires was computed as shared unique clonotypes divided by the size of the smaller repertoire. Three approaches were used to assess repertoire richness: RTK rarefaction, the Chao1 estimator, and Recon v2.1 estimates of unobserved clonotypes. TCRdb mirrors the immuneACCESS table, restricted to in-frame sequences. Some clones are absent from its copies; in checked studies, under half trace to an unresolved V gene, and the reason for the others is unknown. V and J calls plus clone size are reproduced from that table; the DNA served to infer D and trimming. Across this sample there are approximately 500,000 clones, with around 79% seen only once. The ten top clones hold 12% of the sample.

The donors were healthy, HIV-negative adults with no recently reported acute infections or vaccinations. All donors were Caucasian adults living in Nashville, Tennessee, USA. For unsorted samples, some 100 million PBMCs were counted and genomic DNA was extracted with the QIAamp DNA Blood Mini kit. Blood was collected by leukapheresis, and PBMCs were isolated by Ficoll-Histopaque density gradient centrifugation and then cryopreserved in liquid nitrogen vapor phase. The source material was PBMCs. The receptor was derived from a woman aged 40 to 55 in good health. Some clones in this sample may be carry-over from other donors' samples. This receptor chain uses TRBV5-1 and TRBJ2-5, with TRBD1 identical over 7 junction bases. CDR3 protein: CASSLAGTGEETQYF. The nucleotide sequence is given as TGCGCCAGCAGCTTGGCGGGAACAGGGGAGGAGACCCAGTACTTC.